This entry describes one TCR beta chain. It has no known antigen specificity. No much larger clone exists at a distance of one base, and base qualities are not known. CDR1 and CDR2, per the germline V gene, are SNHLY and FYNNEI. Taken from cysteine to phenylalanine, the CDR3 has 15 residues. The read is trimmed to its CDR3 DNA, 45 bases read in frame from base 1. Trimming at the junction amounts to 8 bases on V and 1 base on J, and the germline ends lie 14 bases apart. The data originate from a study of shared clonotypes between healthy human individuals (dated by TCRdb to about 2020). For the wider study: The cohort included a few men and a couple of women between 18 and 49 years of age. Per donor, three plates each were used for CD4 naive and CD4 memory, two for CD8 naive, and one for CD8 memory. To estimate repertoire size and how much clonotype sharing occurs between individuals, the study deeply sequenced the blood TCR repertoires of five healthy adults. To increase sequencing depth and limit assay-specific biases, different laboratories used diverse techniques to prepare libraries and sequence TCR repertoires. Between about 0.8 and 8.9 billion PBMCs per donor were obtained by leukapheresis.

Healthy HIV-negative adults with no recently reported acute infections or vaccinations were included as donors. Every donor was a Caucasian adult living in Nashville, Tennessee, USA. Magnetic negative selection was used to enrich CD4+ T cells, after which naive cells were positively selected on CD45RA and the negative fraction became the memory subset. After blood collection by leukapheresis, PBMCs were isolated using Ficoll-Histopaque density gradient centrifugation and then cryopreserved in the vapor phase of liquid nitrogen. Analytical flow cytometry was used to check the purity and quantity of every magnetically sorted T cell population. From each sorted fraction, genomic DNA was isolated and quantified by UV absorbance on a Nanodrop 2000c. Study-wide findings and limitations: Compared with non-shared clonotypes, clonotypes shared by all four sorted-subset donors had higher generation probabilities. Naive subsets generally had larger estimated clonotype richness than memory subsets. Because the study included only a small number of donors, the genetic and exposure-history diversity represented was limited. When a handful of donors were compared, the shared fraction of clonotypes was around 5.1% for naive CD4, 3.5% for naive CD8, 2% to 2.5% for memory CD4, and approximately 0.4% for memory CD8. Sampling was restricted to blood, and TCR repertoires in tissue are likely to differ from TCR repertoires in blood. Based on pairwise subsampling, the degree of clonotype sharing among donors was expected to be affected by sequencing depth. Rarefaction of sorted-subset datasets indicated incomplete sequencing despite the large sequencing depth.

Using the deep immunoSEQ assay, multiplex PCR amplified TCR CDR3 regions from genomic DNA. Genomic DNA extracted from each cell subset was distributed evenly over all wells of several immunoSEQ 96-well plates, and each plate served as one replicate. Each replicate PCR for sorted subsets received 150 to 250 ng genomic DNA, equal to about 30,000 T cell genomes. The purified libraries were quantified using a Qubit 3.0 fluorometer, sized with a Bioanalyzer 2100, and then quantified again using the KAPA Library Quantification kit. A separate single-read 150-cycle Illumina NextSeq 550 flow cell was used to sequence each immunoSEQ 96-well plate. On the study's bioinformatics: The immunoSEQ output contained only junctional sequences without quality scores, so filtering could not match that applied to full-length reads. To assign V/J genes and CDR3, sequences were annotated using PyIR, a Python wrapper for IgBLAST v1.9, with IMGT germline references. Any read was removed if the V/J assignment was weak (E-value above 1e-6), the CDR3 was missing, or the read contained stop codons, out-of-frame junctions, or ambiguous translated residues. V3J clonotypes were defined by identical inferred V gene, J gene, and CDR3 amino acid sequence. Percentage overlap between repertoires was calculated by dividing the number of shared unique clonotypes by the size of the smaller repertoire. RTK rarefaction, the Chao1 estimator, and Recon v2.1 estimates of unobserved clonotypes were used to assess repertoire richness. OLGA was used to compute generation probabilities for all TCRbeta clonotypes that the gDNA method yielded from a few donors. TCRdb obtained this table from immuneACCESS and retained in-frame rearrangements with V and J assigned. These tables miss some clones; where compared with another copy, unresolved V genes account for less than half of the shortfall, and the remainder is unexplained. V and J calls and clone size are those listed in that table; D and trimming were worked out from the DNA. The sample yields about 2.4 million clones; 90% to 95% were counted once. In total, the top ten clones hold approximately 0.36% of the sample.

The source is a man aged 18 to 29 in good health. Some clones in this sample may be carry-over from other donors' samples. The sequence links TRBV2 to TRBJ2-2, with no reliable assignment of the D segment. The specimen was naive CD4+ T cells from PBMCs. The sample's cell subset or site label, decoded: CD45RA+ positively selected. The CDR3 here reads CASFVGGLNTGELFF. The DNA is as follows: TGTGCCAGCTTTGTCGGTGGGCTGAACACCGGGGAGCTGTTTTTT.